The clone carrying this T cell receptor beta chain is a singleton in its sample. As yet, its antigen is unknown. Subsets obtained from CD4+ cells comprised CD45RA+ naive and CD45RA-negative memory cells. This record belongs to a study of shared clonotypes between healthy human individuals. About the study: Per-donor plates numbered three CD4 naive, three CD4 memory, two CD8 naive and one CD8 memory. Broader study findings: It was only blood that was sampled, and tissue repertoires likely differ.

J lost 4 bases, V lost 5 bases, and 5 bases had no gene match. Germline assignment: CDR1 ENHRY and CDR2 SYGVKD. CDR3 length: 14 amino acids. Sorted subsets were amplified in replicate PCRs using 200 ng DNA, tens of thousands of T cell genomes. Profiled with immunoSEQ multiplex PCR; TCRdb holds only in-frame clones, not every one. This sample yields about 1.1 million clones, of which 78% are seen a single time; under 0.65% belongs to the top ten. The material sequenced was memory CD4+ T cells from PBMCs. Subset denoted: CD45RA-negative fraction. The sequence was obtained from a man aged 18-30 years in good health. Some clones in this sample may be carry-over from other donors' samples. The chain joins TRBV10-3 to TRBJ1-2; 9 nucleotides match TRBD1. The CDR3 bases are TGTGCCATCAGTAACGGGACAGGGATCTATGGCTACACCTTC. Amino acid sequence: CAISNGTGIYGYTF.